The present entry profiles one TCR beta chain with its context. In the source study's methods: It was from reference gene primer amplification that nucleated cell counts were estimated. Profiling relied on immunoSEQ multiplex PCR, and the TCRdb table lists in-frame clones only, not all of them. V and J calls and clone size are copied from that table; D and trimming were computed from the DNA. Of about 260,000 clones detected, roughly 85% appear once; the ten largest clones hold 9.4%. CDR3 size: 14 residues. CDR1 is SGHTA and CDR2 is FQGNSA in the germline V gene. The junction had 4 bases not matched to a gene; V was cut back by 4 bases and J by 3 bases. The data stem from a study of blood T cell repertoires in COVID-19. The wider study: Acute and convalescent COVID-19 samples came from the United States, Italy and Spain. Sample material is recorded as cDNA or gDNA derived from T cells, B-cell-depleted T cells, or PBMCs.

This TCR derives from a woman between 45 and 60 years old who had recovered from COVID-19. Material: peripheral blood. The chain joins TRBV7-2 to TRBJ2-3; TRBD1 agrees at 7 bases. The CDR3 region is CASSSTGATDTQYF. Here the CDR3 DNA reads TGTGCCAGCAGCTCTACAGGGGCAACAGATACGCAGTATTTT.